These 27 T cell receptor beta chains were all obtained from the same sample, sequenced in a study of T cells in women clearing cervical HPV infection. Clones were sequenced by immunoSEQ multiplex PCR, and TCRdb holds only the in-frame ones, with some missing. This sample lists around 28,000 clones; its ten largest clones have 3.5% to 5%. Material: blood buffy coat. The receptors here all came from a woman aged 18 to 69 with a cervical HPV16 infection that either progressed to CIN3+ or cleared (not recorded which).

Regarding this clone: The DNA ends 3 residues before the CDR3 does, and the rest of the CDR3 is filled in from the germline J gene. V and J are TRBV2 and TRBJ2-3; 9 bases agree with TRBD1. The CDR3 totals 14 residues. The germline CDR1 and CDR2 sequences are SNHLY and FYNNEI. Unmatched junction bases numbered 5, after V lost 7 bases and J lost 3 bases. The CDR3 region is CASKSGQGTDTQYF. Partial CDR3 DNA: TGTGCCAGCAAGTCGGGACAGGGTACAGATACG.

Note on this clone: The CDR3 is cut off 3 residues early in the read; its end comes from the germline J gene. J is TRBJ2-7 and V is TRBV19, with TRBD2 matching 9 bases. Germline V CDR1 and CDR2: LNHDA, SQIVND (reference sequence). The ends lost 5 bases at V and 3 bases at J; junction bases unmatched: 8. The CDR3 extends over 15 amino acids. The part of the CDR3 DNA that was read is TGTGCCAGTAGTCTTCGACTAGCGGAAAACTACGAG. This sequence encodes CASSLRLAENYE. In full, the CDR3 is CASSLRLAENYEQYF.

A word on this clone: The missing CDR3 end, 3 residues past where the read stops, is filled in from the germline J gene. The J gene is TRBJ2-3, the V gene TRBV29-1, with D perhaps matching TRBD1 (5 bases). The CDR3 length is 15 residues. V was trimmed by 1 base and J by 6 bases, leaving 17 bases between them. Germline V gene data show CDR1 as SQVTM and CDR2 as ANQGSEA. Incomplete CDR3 DNA: TGCAGCGTTGAAGCGGCCAGGGCCCTTGGGGATACG. Translation gives CSVEAARALGDT. The CDR3 in full is CSVEAARALGDTQYF.

Concerning this clone: The read is 3 residues too short to cover the CDR3 end, so that end is filled in from the germline J gene. This sequence joins TRBV12-3 or TRBV12-4 and TRBJ2-4; possible D gene TRBD2, 7 bases. V lost 1 base to trimming and J lost 8 bases, with 12 bases between them. The CDR3 is made up of 14 amino acids. CDR3: CASSLEGGRDIQYF. The CDR3 DNA, read in part, is TGTGCCAGCAGTTTAGAGGGGGGGCGGGACATT.

As regards this clone: The read finishes 3 residues shy of the CDR3 end, and the germline J gene is used to complete it. The rearrangement links TRBV20-1 to TRBJ2-1; 16 nucleotides align to TRBD2. Trimming at V came to 5 bases and at J to 6 bases, leaving 4 bases not matched to a gene. Germline CDR1 DFQATT, CDR2 SNEGSKA (reference sequence). This CDR3 has 15 amino acids. CDR3 loop: CSAAGLAGGLNEQFF. The DNA read from the CDR3 is TGCAGTGCTGCGGGACTAGCGGGAGGGCTCAATGAG.

About this clone itself: The read ends 3 residues shy of where the CDR3 ends; the end is completed using the germline J gene. This rearrangement joins TRBV2 to TRBJ2-2; 8 positions match TRBD1. Germline CDR1 is SNHLY and CDR2 is FYNNEI. The CDR3 totals 14 residues. Trimming cost V 7 bases and J 4 bases; bases outside gene matches: 5. The CDR3 DNA, read in part, is TGTGCCAGCAAAGGACAGGGAGGCACCGGGGAG. Its protein is CASKGQGGTGE. The full CDR3 is CASKGQGGTGELFF.

Concerning this clone itself: The DNA ends 3 residues before the CDR3 does, and the rest of the CDR3 is filled in from the germline J gene. The V and J genes are TRBV12-3 or TRBV12-4 and TRBJ2-3, with 9 bases lining up with TRBD1. The CDR3 contains 16 residues. V was pared by 1 base and J by 4 bases, with 6 bases of the junction left unmatched. The sequenced part of the CDR3 DNA is TGTGCCAGCAGTTTAGGACAGGGGGGGACGGCAGATACG. Translating it yields CASSLGQGGTADT. The complete CDR3 reads CASSLGQGGTADTQYF.

As for this clone: The read gets to within 3 residues of the CDR3 end, and the germline J gene fills in the rest. The chain couples TRBV6-2 or TRBV6-3 to TRBJ2-3; D is unclear. Per germline, CDR1 MNHEY and CDR2 SVGEGT. Trimming removed 4 bases from V and 1 base from J, with 6 bases in between. This CDR3 region has 13 residues. CDR3 DNA, as far as it was read: TGTGCCAGCAGTTGGAGCGGCACAGATACG. Its protein product is CASSWSGTDT. The full CDR3 protein is CASSWSGTDTQYF.

Concerning this clone: The read halts 3 residues ahead of the CDR3 end, with the missing end drawn from the germline J gene. V is TRBV18 and J is TRBJ1-6; a possible D gene is TRBD1 (6 bases). Germline V gene sequence: CDR1 KGHSH, CDR2 LQKENI. V lost 0 bases to trimming and J lost 1 base, with 10 bases between them. The length of the CDR3 is 17 residues. Incomplete CDR3 DNA: TGTGCCAGCTCACCACCGGGGGGGCTGTCCTATAATTCACCC. It specifies CASSPPGGLSYNSP. The whole CDR3 reads CASSPPGGLSYNSPLHF.

As to this clone: The missing CDR3 end, 3 residues past where the read stops, is filled in from the germline J gene. The chain uses TRBV24-1 and TRBJ2-5; D possibly uses TRBD1 or TRBD2 (7 bases each). Between the trimmed V and J ends, which lost 5 bases and 5 bases, there was a span of 14 bases. The CDR3 consists of 14 residues. Germline V gene lookup returns CDR1 KGHDR and CDR2 SFDVKD. The CDR3 loop reads CATSAGGGVETQYF. CDR3 DNA, as far as it was read: TGTGCCACCAGTGCAGGGGGAGGGGTGGAGACC.

To note about this clone: The read terminates 3 residues before the CDR3 end, so the remaining end is supplied by the germline J gene. The rearrangement joins TRBV2 to TRBJ1-3, with 10 bases fitting TRBD1. The CDR3 extends over 17 amino acids. The trim removed 2 bases at V and 0 bases at J, leaving 4 bases unmatched. The germline gives CDR1 SNHLY, CDR2 FYNNEI. The sequenced part of the CDR3 DNA is TGTGCCAGCAGTGAACGCAGGACAGGGGGCTCTGGAAACACC. It translates to CASSERRTGGSGNT. Given in full, the CDR3 is CASSERRTGGSGNTIYF.

CDR3 loop: CASSERGGEQFF. The covered CDR3 bases are TGCGCCAGCAGTGAACGCGGGGGTGAG. The chain recombines TRBV10-1 with TRBJ2-1; 7 bases fit TRBD2. The read terminates 3 residues before the CDR3 end, so the remaining end is supplied by the germline J gene. Germline lookup yields CDR1 WNHNN and CDR2 SYGVQD (reference sequence). J was trimmed by 9 bases and V by 3 bases; bases with no gene match: 2. CDR3 length equals 12 residues.

Incomplete CDR3 DNA: TGTGCCAGCAGCCGGGACTATGGC. Translation gives CASSRDYG. The entire CDR3 protein reads CASSRDYGYTF. The gene calls are TRBV6-2 or TRBV6-3 and TRBJ1-2; D gene ambiguous. Read coverage stops 3 residues before the CDR3 terminus; the germline J gene supplies the remainder. Deletions cut 6 bases from V and 3 bases from J, with 5 bases between. The CDR3 extends over 11 amino acids. Germline V gene sequence: CDR1 MNHEY, CDR2 SVGEGT.

Comments on this clone: From the germline J gene comes the end of the CDR3, since the read stops 3 residues before it. V is TRBV6-1 and J is TRBJ2-3; maybe TRBD2 (6 bases). Trimming took off 2 bases at V and 0 bases at J, with 12 bases between the two ends. This CDR3 contains 16 residues. Per the germline V gene, CDR1 is MNHNS and CDR2 is SASEGT. CDR3 DNA (partial): TGTGCCAGCAGTGAATTTAGCGGAGCTAGCACAGATACG. It translates to CASSEFSGASTDT. The complete CDR3 reads CASSEFSGASTDTQYF.

A word on this clone: The missing CDR3 end, 3 residues past where the read stops, is filled in from the germline J gene. The rearrangement uses TRBV29-1 and TRBJ1-2, with a tentative D call TRBD1 (5 bases). CDR1 and CDR2 from the germline V gene are SQVTM and ANQGSEA. The CDR3 has 16 residues. CDR3 bases read: TGCAGCGAGGGAGGGTCCCAGGGCCTCTTTGGCGTAGGC. Encoded protein: CSEGGSQGLFGVG. The whole CDR3 protein reads CSEGGSQGLFGVGYTF.

As concerns this clone: From the germline J gene comes the end of the CDR3, since the read stops 3 residues before it. This chain links TRBV28 with TRBJ1-5, with D possibly being TRBD1 (6 bases). Trimming took 8 bases from V and 0 from J, leaving 11 bases between them. Germline CDR1 is MDHEN and CDR2 is SYDVKM. This CDR3 comprises 14 residues. The chain's CDR3 is CASWTDFSNQPQHF. The sequenced CDR3 bases are TGTGCCAGCTGGACAGATTTTAGCAATCAGCCC.

Points on this clone: The read ends 3 residues early relative to the CDR3; the germline J gene fills the gap. J is TRBJ2-7 and V is TRBV2; D ambiguous. V was cut by 1 base and J by 6 bases, with 4 bases left in between. In germline, CDR1 is SNHLY, CDR2 FYNNEI. The CDR3 runs 11 residues. The part of the CDR3 DNA that was read is TGTGCCAGCAGTGAAGTAGCCGAG. It codes for CASSEVAE. The entire CDR3 is CASSEVAEQYF. Together with reference TRBV2 and TRBJ2-7, the CDR3 gives the full variable domain: EPEVTQTPSHQVTQMGQEVILRCVPISNHLYFYWYRQILGQKVEFLVSFYNNEISEKSEIFDDQFSVERPDGSNFTLKIRSTKLEDSAMYFCASSEVAEQYFGPGTRLTVT.

This CDR3 is CASSLFQGPSYEQYF. The part of the CDR3 DNA that was read is TGTGCCAGCAGCTTATTCCAGGGGCCCTCCTACGAG. The chain joins TRBV7-8 to TRBJ2-7, with a tentative D call TRBD1 (6 bases). The CDR3 end is not reached by the read, which stops 3 residues before it; the germline J gene fills it in. Looked up from germline, CDR1 is SGHVS and CDR2 is FQNEAQ. Trimming left V 2 bases short and J 0 bases short, with 11 bases between. The CDR3 covers 15 residues.

Points on this clone: The DNA ends 3 residues before the CDR3 does, and the rest of the CDR3 is filled in from the germline J gene. V usage is TRBV20-1 and J usage is TRBJ2-7; 7 nucleotides match TRBD1. The ends lost 6 bases at V and 5 bases at J; junction bases unmatched: 4. This CDR3 spans 11 amino acids. Germline V gene lookup returns CDR1 DFQATT and CDR2 SNEGSKA (reference sequence). The DNA read from the CDR3 is TGCAGTGCAAAGACAGGGAACGAG. Its translation is CSAKTGNE. The complete CDR3 reads CSAKTGNEQYF.

In the case of this clone: The read comes to an end 3 residues before the CDR3 does, leaving the germline J gene to fill in the end. The chain couples TRBV7-3 to TRBJ2-1; 9 bases match TRBD1. Losses at the gene ends were 5 bases for V and 8 bases for J; bases not matched to a gene: 16. The CDR3 length is 17 residues. From germline, CDR1 is SGHTA and CDR2 FQGTGA. Partial CDR3 DNA: TGTGCCAGCAGCCCTTATGGGGGCGGACAGGGGTACGATGAG. Encoded protein: CASSPYGGGQGYDE. The full CDR3 protein reads CASSPYGGGQGYDEQFF.

Remarks on this clone: The CDR3 is cut off 3 residues early in the read; its end comes from the germline J gene. The rearrangement uses TRBV28 and TRBJ1-1; no reliable D call. Trimming shortened V by 8 bases and J by 0 bases, and 13 bases separated the two germline ends. CDR1 MDHEN and CDR2 SYDVKM come from the germline V gene. This CDR3 comprises 14 residues. CDR3 protein: CASYTLGVNTEAFF. The sequenced part of the CDR3 DNA is TGTGCCAGCTACACCTTGGGCGTGAACACTGAA.

This chain's CDR3 is CASSEAPGYYYEQYF. The covered CDR3 bases are TGTGCCAGCAGTGAAGCACCGGGGTATTACTACGAG. The chain combines TRBV6-1 with TRBJ2-7, with TRBD2 as a possible D gene (5 bases). The read halts 3 residues ahead of the CDR3 end, with the missing end drawn from the germline J gene. This CDR3 is 15 amino acids long. Germline lookup yields CDR1 MNHNS and CDR2 SASEGT. V shed 0 bases and J shed 3 bases, with 12 bases lying between them.

About this clone itself: The read finishes 3 residues shy of the CDR3 end, and the germline J gene is used to complete it. The chain joins TRBV2 to TRBJ2-5; maybe TRBD2 (5 bases). V was cut by 10 bases and J by 5 bases, with 20 bases left in between. The CDR3 runs to 14 residues. Germline V gives CDR1 SNHLY, CDR2 FYNNEI. CDR3: CATRQHSVGETQYF. Incomplete CDR3 DNA: TGTGCCACCAGGCAGCATAGCGTAGGGGAGACC.

A remark on this clone: The read ends 3 residues early relative to the CDR3; the germline J gene fills the gap. This chain joins TRBV19 and TRBJ1-6, with a possible D match to TRBD1 (6 bases). The CDR3 has 17 amino acids. Deletions cut 4 bases from V and 0 bases from J, with 13 bases between. The germline V gene encodes CDR1 LNHDA and CDR2 SQIVND (reference sequence). The CDR3 protein is CASSTRQVGSYNSPLHF. The sequenced part of the CDR3 DNA is TGTGCCAGTAGTACGCGACAGGTCGGCTCCTATAATTCACCC.

As regards this clone: The read comes to an end 3 residues before the CDR3 does, leaving the germline J gene to fill in the end. V and J are TRBV11-2 and TRBJ2-1; TRBD1 might be the D (7 bases). Germline V gene sequence: CDR1 SGHAT, CDR2 FQNNGV. This CDR3 has 15 amino acids. V dropped 5 bases and J dropped 5 bases, with 16 bases sitting between them. CDR3 region: CASSPWSGGHNEQFF. The part of the CDR3 DNA that was read is TGTGCCAGCAGCCCCTGGTCAGGGGGGCACAATGAG.

In regard to this clone: The read is 3 residues too short to cover the CDR3 end, so that end is filled in from the germline J gene. The V call is TRBV20-1, the J call TRBJ1-1; weak D call: TRBD1 (6 bases). Germline values: CDR1 DFQATT, CDR2 SNEGSKA (reference sequence). Trimming left V 1 base short and J 5 bases short, with 17 bases between. This CDR3 contains 15 residues. The CDR3 DNA, read in part, is TGCAGTGCTAGAGGAGGGACATCCGCAATGACTGAA. The encoded protein is CSARGGTSAMTE. The entire CDR3 is CSARGGTSAMTEAFF.

Comments on this clone: The read ends 3 residues early relative to the CDR3; the germline J gene fills the gap. The chain couples TRBV20-1 to TRBJ2-5, with a possible D match to TRBD2 (6 bases). CDR3 size: 15 residues. The V end was cut by 6 bases, the J end by 2 bases, with 19 bases between. Germline lookup yields CDR1 DFQATT and CDR2 SNEGSKA (reference sequence). CDR3 residues: CSASRGGAIQETQYF. The CDR3 bases that were read are TGCAGTGCCAGTAGGGGCGGGGCAATTCAAGAGACC.